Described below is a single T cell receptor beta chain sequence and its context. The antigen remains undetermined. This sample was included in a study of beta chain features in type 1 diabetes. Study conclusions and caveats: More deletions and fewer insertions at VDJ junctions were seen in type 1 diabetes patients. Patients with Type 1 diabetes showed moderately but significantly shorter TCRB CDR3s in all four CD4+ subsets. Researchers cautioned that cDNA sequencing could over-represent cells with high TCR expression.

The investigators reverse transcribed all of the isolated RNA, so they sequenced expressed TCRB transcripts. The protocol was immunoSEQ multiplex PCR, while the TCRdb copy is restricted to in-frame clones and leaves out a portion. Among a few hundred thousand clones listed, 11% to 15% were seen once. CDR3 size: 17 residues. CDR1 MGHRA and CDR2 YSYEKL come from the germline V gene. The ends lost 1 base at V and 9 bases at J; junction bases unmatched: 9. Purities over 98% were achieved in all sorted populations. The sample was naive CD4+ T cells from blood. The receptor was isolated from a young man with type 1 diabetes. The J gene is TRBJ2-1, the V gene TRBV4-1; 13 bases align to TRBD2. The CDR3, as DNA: TGCGCCAGCAGCCAAGGAACTAGCGGGAGGGCCTTTGGTGAGCAGTTCTTC. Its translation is CASSQGTSGRAFGEQFF.